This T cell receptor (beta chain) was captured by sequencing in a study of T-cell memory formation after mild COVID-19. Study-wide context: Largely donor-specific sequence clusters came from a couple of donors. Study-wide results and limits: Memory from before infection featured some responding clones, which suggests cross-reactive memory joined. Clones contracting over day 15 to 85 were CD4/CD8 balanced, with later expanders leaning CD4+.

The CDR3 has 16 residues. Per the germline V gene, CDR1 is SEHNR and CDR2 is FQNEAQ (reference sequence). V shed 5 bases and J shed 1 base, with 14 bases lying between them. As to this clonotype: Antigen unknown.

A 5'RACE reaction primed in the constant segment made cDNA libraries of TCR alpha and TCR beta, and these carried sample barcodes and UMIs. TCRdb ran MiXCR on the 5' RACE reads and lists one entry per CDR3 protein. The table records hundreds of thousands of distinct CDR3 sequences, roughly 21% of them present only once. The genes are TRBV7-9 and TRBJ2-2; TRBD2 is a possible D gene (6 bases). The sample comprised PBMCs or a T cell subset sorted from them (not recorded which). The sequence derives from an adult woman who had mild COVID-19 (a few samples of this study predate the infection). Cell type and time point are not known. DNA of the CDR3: TGTGCCAGCAGCGGATTCAATAGCGGGAACACCGGGGAGCTGTTTTTT. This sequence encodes CASSGFNSGNTGELFF.